This is a list of T cell receptor beta chains from one sample in a study of blood T cell repertoires in COVID-19. Method: immunoSEQ multiplex PCR; TCRdb's copy keeps in-frame clones and lacks some. Altogether around 94,000 clones are present, 75% to 95% being singletons, with the ten largest covering roughly 4.3%. Material: peripheral blood. The receptors here all came from a man younger than 35 with acute or convalescent COVID-19. Both conserved end residues are part of each CDR3. The D gene is left open where the match is weak. Size is stated for part of the rows, as once, few or many counts, or as a class when the clone is expanded.

clone size,D gene,CDR3 length,J gene,V gene,CDR3 protein,CDR3 DNA
.,TRBD2,16,TRBJ2-3,TRBV6-1,CASSAGLAASTDTQYF,TGTGCCAGCAGTGCCGGACTAGCGGCTAGCACAGATACGCAGTATTTT
once,.,13,TRBJ1-5,TRBV7-8,CASSLTPEKPQHF,TGTGCCAGCAGCTTAACCCCGGAGAAGCCCCAGCATTTT
.,.,15,TRBJ1-6,TRBV7-9,CASSFRFNRESPLHF,TGTGCCAGCAGCTTTAGATTTAACAGGGAGTCACCCCTCCACTTT
.,.,15,TRBJ1-4,TRBV7-6,CASSLSTGRNEKLFF,TGTGCCAGCAGCTTAAGTACAGGCCGTAATGAAAAACTGTTTTTT
few,.,13,TRBJ1-1,TRBV2,CASSDAENTEAFF,TGTGCCAGCAGTGATGCAGAGAACACTGAAGCTTTCTTT
.,.,15,TRBJ2-3,TRBV11-3,CASSGATPNTDTQYF,TGTGCCAGCAGCGGGGCCACCCCCAACACAGATACGCAGTATTTT
.,.,16,TRBJ1-4,TRBV5-1,CASSLGGALTNEKLFF,TGCGCCAGCAGCTTGGGTGGGGCTTTGACTAATGAAAAACTGTTTTTT
.,TRBD1,14,TRBJ1-1,TRBV6-5,CASSLSTGRTEAFF,TGTGCCAGCAGCCTTTCGACAGGGAGGACTGAAGCTTTCTTT
.,.,13,TRBJ1-2,TRBV2,CASSFGENYGYTF,TGTGCCAGCAGTTTTGGAGAGAACTATGGCTACACCTTC
.,.,13,TRBJ1-5,TRBV6-1,CASSIFGDQPQHF,TGTGCCAGCTCAATATTCGGGGATCAGCCCCAGCATTTT
.,.,17,TRBJ1-1,TRBV19,CASSRPAGQGMSTEAFF,TGTGCCAGTAGTCGCCCGGCAGGGCAGGGCATGAGCACTGAAGCTTTCTTT
.,.,13,TRBJ1-2,TRBV19,CASSPDRIYGYTF,TGTGCCAGTAGCCCTGACAGAATCTATGGCTACACCTTC
.,.,13,TRBJ1-2,TRBV7-8,CASSLRREAGYTF,TGTGCCAGCAGCTTGCGAAGGGAGGCTGGCTACACCTTC
.,TRBD2,20,TRBJ2-5,TRBV11-3,CASSLGLGDLSGEGSETQYF,TGTGCCAGCAGCTTAGGGTTAGGGGACTTGAGCGGGGAAGGATCGGAGACCCAGTACTTC
once,.,12,TRBJ1-2,TRBV7-9,CASSLNSYGYTF,TGTGCCAGCAGCCTCAACAGCTATGGCTACACCTTC
.,.,13,TRBJ1-2,TRBV9,CASSVDFPDGYTF,TGTGCCAGCAGCGTAGATTTTCCCGATGGCTACACCTTC
.,.,16,TRBJ1-5,TRBV23-1,CASSQVTGKGGQPQHF,TGCGCCAGCAGTCAAGTCACGGGAAAGGGTGGTCAGCCCCAGCATTTT
once,TRBD1,17,TRBJ1-6,TRBV30,CACRAGTGDFYNSPLHF,TGTGCCTGCCGGGCCGGGACAGGGGATTTCTATAATTCACCCCTCCACTTT
.,TRBD1,18,TRBJ1-6,TRBV5-6,CASSQTGQGAPKKSPLHF,TGTGCCAGCAGCCAGACCGGACAGGGGGCGCCTAAGAAGTCACCCCTCCACTTT
.,.,13,TRBJ1-1,TRBV12-3/TRBV12-4,CASRRGSNTEAFF,TGTGCCAGCCGCAGGGGATCGAACACTGAAGCTTTCTTT
.,.,13,TRBJ2-5,TRBV24-1,CATQDPLGETQYF,TGTGCCACACAGGACCCCCTTGGAGAGACCCAGTACTTC
.,.,12,TRBJ1-1,TRBV7-9,CASSRANTEAFF,TGTGCCAGCAGCCGAGCGAACACTGAAGCTTTCTTT
.,.,14,TRBJ1-4,TRBV6-5,CASSLGGANEKLFF,TGTGCCAGCAGTTTAGGAGGGGCTAATGAAAAACTGTTTTTT
.,TRBD2,16,TRBJ2-3,TRBV28,CASIPSGRYGTDTQYF,TGTGCCAGCATTCCTAGCGGGAGATACGGCACAGATACGCAGTATTTT
.,TRBD1,16,TRBJ1-2,TRBV24-1,CATSDPGRTGDYGYTF,TGTGCCACCAGTGACCCCGGACGGACAGGGGACTATGGCTACACCTTC
.,TRBD2,16,TRBJ2-3,TRBV6-4,CASSEELAGVPDTQYF,TGTGCCAGCAGTGAAGAGCTAGCGGGAGTGCCAGATACGCAGTATTTT
.,TRBD1,19,TRBJ1-1,TRBV5-1,CASSLDPFRRTGRNTEAFF,TGCGCCAGCAGCTTGGACCCATTCCGAAGGACAGGACGAAACACTGAAGCTTTCTTT
.,TRBD2,16,TRBJ2-3,TRBV5-5,CASSLGLAGTTDTQYF,TGTGCCAGCAGCTTGGGGCTAGCGGGGACCACAGATACGCAGTATTTT
.,.,15,TRBJ1-5,TRBV4-2,CASSPSGNSNQPQHF,TGTGCCAGCAGCCCCTCGGGGAATAGCAATCAGCCCCAGCATTTT
.,.,17,TRBJ2-2,TRBV27,CASSLFRPGRHGGELFF,TGTGCCAGCAGTTTATTTCGACCCGGCAGACACGGCGGGGAGCTGTTTTTT
once,.,15,TRBJ2-3,TRBV5-1,CASSFPGGGTDTQYF,TGCGCCAGCAGCTTCCCCGGTGGGGGGACAGATACGCAGTATTTT
few,TRBD1,14,TRBJ1-2,TRBV27,CASSRQGLNYGYTF,TGTGCCAGCAGTCGACAGGGTCTTAACTATGGCTACACCTTC
.,TRBD1,15,TRBJ2-3,TRBV7-6,CASSSPGQGVVTQYF,TGTGCCAGCAGCTCTCCGGGACAGGGGGTTGTTACGCAGTATTTT
.,.,12,TRBJ2-7,TRBV6-5,CASSPQGYEQYF,TGTGCCAGCAGCCCACAGGGATACGAGCAGTACTTC
.,TRBD1,15,TRBJ1-1,TRBV5-5,CASSPQTGRGTEAFF,TGTGCCAGCAGCCCCCAGACAGGGCGTGGGACTGAAGCTTTCTTT
.,TRBD1,16,TRBJ1-4,TRBV7-9,CASSAGTGGLIEKLFF,TGTGCCAGCAGCGCCGGGACAGGGGGCCTTATTGAAAAACTGTTTTTT
.,TRBD1,15,TRBJ1-4,TRBV6-5,CASSSAGQGNEKLFF,TGTGCCAGCAGTTCCGCCGGACAGGGAAACGAAAAACTGTTTTTT
.,TRBD2,16,TRBJ2-1,TRBV19,CASTSLGLAGLNEQFF,TGTGCCAGTACCTCACTCGGGCTAGCGGGATTGAATGAGCAGTTCTTC
.,TRBD1,13,TRBJ1-1,TRBV6-5,CASRDGQAAWAFF,TGTGCCAGCAGAGACGGACAGGCCGCATGGGCTTTCTTT
.,.,14,TRBJ1-1,TRBV5-1,CASSFQGEKTEAFF,TGCGCCAGCAGCTTTCAGGGCGAGAAGACTGAAGCTTTCTTT
.,TRBD1,16,TRBJ1-2,TRBV25-1,CASSEKPGQGASGYTF,TGTGCCAGCAGTGAAAAACCGGGACAGGGGGCATCTGGCTACACCTTC
.,.,16,TRBJ1-2,TRBV24-1,CATSDLARGPNYGYTF,TGTGCCACCAGTGATTTGGCCAGGGGACCTAACTATGGCTACACCTTC
.,.,14,TRBJ2-7,TRBV19,CASSITGSDYEQYF,TGTGCCAGTAGTATCACAGGGTCCGACTACGAGCAGTACTTC
.,.,13,TRBJ2-1,TRBV4-1,CASSQPLGNEQFF,TGCGCCAGCAGCCAGCCCCTCGGGAATGAGCAGTTCTTC
.,TRBD2,17,TRBJ2-3,TRBV27,CASSFPRLAGWPDTQYF,TGTGCCAGCAGTTTCCCAAGACTAGCGGGATGGCCAGATACGCAGTATTTT
.,.,12,TRBJ2-5,TRBV18,CASSPYRETQYF,TGTGCCAGCTCACCGTACAGGGAGACCCAGTACTTC